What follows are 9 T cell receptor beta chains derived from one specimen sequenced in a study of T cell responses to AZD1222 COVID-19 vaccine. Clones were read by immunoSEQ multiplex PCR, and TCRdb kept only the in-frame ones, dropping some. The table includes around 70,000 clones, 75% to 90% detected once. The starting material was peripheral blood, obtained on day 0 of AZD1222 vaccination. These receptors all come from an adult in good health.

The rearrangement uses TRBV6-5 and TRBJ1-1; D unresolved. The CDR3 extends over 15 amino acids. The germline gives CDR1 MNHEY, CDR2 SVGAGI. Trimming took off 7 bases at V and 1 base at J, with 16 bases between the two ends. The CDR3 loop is CASTPMEARNTEAFF. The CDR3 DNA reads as TGTGCCAGCACTCCGATGGAGGCCCGGAACACTGAAGCTTTCTTT.

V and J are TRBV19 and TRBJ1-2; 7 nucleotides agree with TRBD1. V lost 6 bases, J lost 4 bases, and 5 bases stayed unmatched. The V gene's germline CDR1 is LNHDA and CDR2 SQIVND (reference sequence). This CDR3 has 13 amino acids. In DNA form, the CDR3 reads TGTGCCAGTAGGCCACAGGGGACCTATGGCTACACCTTC. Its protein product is CASRPQGTYGYTF.

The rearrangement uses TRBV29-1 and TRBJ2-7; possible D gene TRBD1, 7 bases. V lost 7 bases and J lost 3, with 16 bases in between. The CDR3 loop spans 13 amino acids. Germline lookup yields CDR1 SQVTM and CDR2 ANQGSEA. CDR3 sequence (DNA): TGCAGCGGGAGGGACAGTCACAGCTACGAGCAGTACTTC. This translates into CSGRDSHSYEQYF.

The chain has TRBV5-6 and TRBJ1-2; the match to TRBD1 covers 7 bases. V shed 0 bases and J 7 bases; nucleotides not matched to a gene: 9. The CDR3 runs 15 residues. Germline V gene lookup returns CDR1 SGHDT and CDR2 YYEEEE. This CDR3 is CASSLGHRGVGGYTF. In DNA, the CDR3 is TGTGCCAGCAGCTTGGGACACAGGGGAGTCGGTGGCTACACCTTC.

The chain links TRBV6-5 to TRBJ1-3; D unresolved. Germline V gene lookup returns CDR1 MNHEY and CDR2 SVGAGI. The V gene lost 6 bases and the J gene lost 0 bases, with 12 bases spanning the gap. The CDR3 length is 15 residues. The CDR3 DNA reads TGTGCCAGCAGCCCCGTCCTGACCTCTGGAAACACCATATATTTT. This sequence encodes CASSPVLTSGNTIYF.

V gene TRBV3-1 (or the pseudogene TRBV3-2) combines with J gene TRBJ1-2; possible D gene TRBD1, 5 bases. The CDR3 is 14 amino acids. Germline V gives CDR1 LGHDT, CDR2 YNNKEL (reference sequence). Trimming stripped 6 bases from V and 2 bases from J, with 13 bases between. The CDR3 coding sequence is TGTGCCAGCAGTGCACTGTCAGGGAACTATGGCTACACCTTC. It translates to CASSALSGNYGYTF.

The CDR3 loop reads CASSEFSGGGQYF. The DNA for the CDR3 is TGCGCCAGCAGTGAGTTTTCCGGGGGCGGTCAGTACTTC. The gene calls are TRBV10-1 and TRBJ2-7; D possibly matches TRBD1 or TRBD2 (6 bases each). The germline V gene encodes CDR1 WNHNN and CDR2 SYGVQD (reference sequence). This CDR3 has 13 amino acids. V lost 1 base to trimming and J lost 10 bases, with 14 bases between them.

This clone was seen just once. CDR3 nucleotide sequence: TGTGCCAGCAGTTTAAGACTAGCGGGAGCCAACGAGCAGTACTTC. Amino acids: CASSLRLAGANEQYF. V and J are TRBV27 and TRBJ2-7; 12 nucleotides align to TRBD2. The junction had 4 bases not matched to a gene; V was cut back by 2 bases and J by 5 bases. The CDR3 is made up of 15 amino acids. CDR1 and CDR2 from the germline V gene are MNHEY and SMNVEV (reference sequence).

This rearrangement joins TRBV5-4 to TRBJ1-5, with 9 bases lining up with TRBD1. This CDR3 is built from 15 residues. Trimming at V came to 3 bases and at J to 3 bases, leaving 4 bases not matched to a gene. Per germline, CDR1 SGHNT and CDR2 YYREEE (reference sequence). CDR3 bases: TGTGCCAGCAGCTCGGACAGGGGAATCAATCAGCCCCAGCATTTT. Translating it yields CASSSDRGINQPQHF.